The 25 T cell receptor beta chains below come from one sample, sequenced in a study of blood T cell repertoires in COVID-19. Repertoires were generated with immunoSEQ multiplex PCR, while TCRdb's copy carries only in-frame clones and drops some. The data contain over 85,000 clones, approximately 92% of them singletons. Sequencing was carried out using peripheral blood. These receptors all come from a man younger than 35 with acute or convalescent COVID-19.

V and J are TRBV6-5 and TRBJ1-5; a weak D match, TRBD1 (6 bases). Trimming cost V 6 bases and J 5 bases, with 14 bases left between them. The germline CDR1 and CDR2 sequences are MNHEY and SVGAGI. The CDR3 sequence is 14 residues long. CDR3 nucleotide sequence: TGTGCCAGCAGACGAATAGGGGGGGATCAGCCCCAGCATTTT. This gives the protein CASRRIGGDQPQHF.

The CDR3 reads CASSARQGSFSGNTIYF. The CDR3 DNA is TGCGCCAGCAGCGCTCGACAGGGGTCATTCTCTGGAAACACCATATATTTT. The gene calls are TRBV5-1 and TRBJ1-3; 8 bases align to TRBD1. Germline-derived CDR1 and CDR2 are SGHRS and YFSETQ. V shed 4 bases and J 0 bases; nucleotides not matched to a gene: 9. This CDR3 contains 17 residues.

The chain carries TRBV12-3 or TRBV12-4 and TRBJ1-2, with no clear D. The CDR3 is made up of 13 amino acids. With 6 bases removed from V and 1 base from J, the gap between germline ends came to 9 bases. This CDR3 reads CASSPTSNYGYTF. The CDR3 DNA is TGTGCCAGCAGCCCAACAAGTAACTATGGCTACACCTTC.

This chain uses TRBV5-4 with TRBJ1-3, with TRBD1 matching 7 bases. V lost 5 bases and J lost 4; bases outside the gene matches: 3. CDR1 and CDR2 (germline): SGHNT, YYREEE (reference sequence). CDR3 size: 13 residues. The CDR3 DNA follows: TGTGCCAGCAGACAGGGACAGGGAAACACCATATATTTT. Encoded protein: CASRQGQGNTIYF.

This chain uses TRBV24-1 with TRBJ2-4; 8 bases fit TRBD2. With V trimmed by 4 bases and J by 2 bases, 6 bases remained unmatched. Germline CDR1 KGHDR, CDR2 SFDVKD. This CDR3 has 16 residues. The CDR3 DNA sequence: TGTGCCACCAGTGAGGGACGGGAGGGGTCCAAAAACATTCAGTACTTC. Amino acid sequence: CATSEGREGSKNIQYF.

This clone has only a few counts. The rearrangement joins TRBV21-1 to TRBJ1-1; TRBD1 is the table's D call, not checked against the DNA. TRBV21-1 is marked as a pseudogene. This CDR3 is built from 14 residues. CDR3 nucleotides: TGTGCCAGCAGCAAAACGCGGACAGGGGCTGAAGCTTTCTTT. This gives the protein CASSKTRTGAEAFF.

This chain joins TRBV11-2 and TRBJ1-2; 8 nucleotides align to TRBD1. This CDR3 is 15 amino acids long. The trim removed 5 bases at V and 5 bases at J, leaving 10 bases unmatched. Germline CDR1 is SGHAT and CDR2 is FQNNGV. The CDR3 protein is CASSILGTGGYGYTF. CDR3 nucleotide sequence: TGTGCCAGCAGCATCCTCGGGACAGGTGGATATGGCTACACCTTC.

The chain combines TRBV25-1 with TRBJ2-7; TRBD1 matches 11 bases. CDR3 size: 16 residues. V trimming: 3 bases; J trimming: 2 bases; junction bases outside the gene matches: 6. The germline V gene has CDR1 MGHDK and CDR2 SYGVNS. Here the CDR3 reads CASSEDRGLKTYEQYF. The CDR3 DNA follows: TGTGCCAGCAGTGAGGACAGGGGGCTAAAGACCTACGAGCAGTACTTC.

The chain is built from TRBV19 and TRBJ1-2; 7 bases line up with TRBD1. Germline CDR1 LNHDA, CDR2 SQIVND (reference sequence). The CDR3 consists of 12 residues. Trimming at V came to 6 bases and at J to 4 bases, leaving 2 bases not matched to a gene. CDR3 region: CASRGQFYGYTF. The CDR3 DNA is TGTGCCAGTAGGGGACAGTTCTATGGCTACACCTTC.

V and J are TRBV10-1 and TRBJ2-2; TRBD1 might be the D (6 bases). This CDR3 comprises 14 residues. Trimming cost V 7 bases and J 7 bases, with 16 bases left between them. CDR1 and CDR2 from the germline V gene are WNHNN and SYGVQD (reference sequence). The CDR3, as DNA: TGCGCCAGCACCCCAGGGGAAAGGCACGGGGAGCTGTTTTTT. It yields the protein CASTPGERHGELFF.

The chain has TRBV10-1 and TRBJ1-1; tentative D call: TRBD1 (6 bases). V lost 0 bases to trimming and J lost 7 bases, with 12 bases between them. The germline CDR1 and CDR2 sequences are WNHNN and SYGVQD (reference sequence). The length of the CDR3 is 14 residues. The CDR3 sequence: CASSESEGRGEAFF. The CDR3 coding sequence is TGCGCCAGCAGTGAGTCGGAAGGCAGGGGTGAAGCTTTCTTT.

V is TRBV5-5 and J is TRBJ1-1; 10 bases line up with TRBD1. The V segment lost 4 bases and the J segment 0 bases; nucleotides outside the gene matches: 3. Germline V gives CDR1 SGHKS, CDR2 YYEKEE (reference sequence). The CDR3 spans 15 residues. This CDR3 reads CASSGGTGVNTEAFF. In nucleotides, the CDR3 is TGTGCCAGCAGCGGTGGGACAGGGGTGAACACTGAAGCTTTCTTT.

The CDR3 is CASSEEEPLEQYF. The CDR3, as DNA: TGTGCCAGCAGTGAAGAGGAGCCCCTCGAGCAGTACTTC. The rearrangement uses TRBV2 and TRBJ2-7, with D unclear. The V end was cut by 1 base, the J end by 6 bases, with 10 bases between. Germline values: CDR1 SNHLY, CDR2 FYNNEI. The CDR3 contains 13 residues.

The chain recombines TRBV7-9 with TRBJ1-1; TRBD1 might be the D (6 bases). The ends were cut back, 3 bases at V and 0 bases at J, with 17 bases in the middle. CDR1 SEHNR and CDR2 FQNEAQ come from the germline V gene (reference sequence). The CDR3 has 17 amino acids. CDR3 sequence (DNA): TGTGCCAGCAGCTTCGTGACAGGCTACGGGATGAACACTGAAGCTTTCTTT. It codes for CASSFVTGYGMNTEAFF.

V gene TRBV10-1 combines with J gene TRBJ1-1; 7 nucleotides agree with TRBD1. The CDR3 loop spans 12 amino acids. Trimming removed 7 bases from V and 7 bases from J; junction bases left unmatched: 6. The germline CDR1 and CDR2 sequences are WNHNN and SYGVQD (reference sequence). The CDR3 reads CASIQRDSEAFF. The CDR3 DNA is TGCGCCAGCATTCAACGGGACAGTGAAGCTTTCTTT.

There are a few counts of this clone. The chain combines TRBV24-1 with TRBJ2-7; 7 bases match TRBD2. CDR1 and CDR2 from the germline V gene are KGHDR and SFDVKD. V shed 3 bases and J 7 bases; nucleotides not matched to a gene: 11. The CDR3 runs 15 residues. In DNA, the CDR3 is TGTGCCACCAGTGATCCCAAGACTAGCCAGGGAGAGCAGTACTTC. Protein: CATSDPKTSQGEQYF.

The chain combines TRBV9 with TRBJ2-5, with TRBD2 as a possible D gene (5 bases). Germline CDR1 reads SGDLS; CDR2 reads YYNGEE. The CDR3 has 15 residues. Trimming removed 0 bases at V and 4 bases at J, with 13 bases between. CDR3 in amino acids: CASSVELLGGETQYF. The CDR3 region has the DNA TGTGCCAGCAGCGTAGAACTCCTCGGAGGAGAGACCCAGTACTTC. Full variable domain (rest looked up from reference TRBV9 and TRBJ2-5): DSGVTQTPKHLITATGQRVTLRCSPRSGDLSVYWYQQSLDQGLQFLIQYYNGEERAKGNILERFSAQQFPDLHSELNLSSLELGDSALYFCASSVELLGGETQYFGPGTRLLVL.

The chain employs TRBV6-5 and TRBJ1-6; D is perhaps TRBD1 (5 bases). Trimming removed 6 bases at V and 7 bases at J, with 13 bases between. The CDR3 covers 14 residues. Germline loops: CDR1 MNHEY, CDR2 SVGAGI. The CDR3 bases are TGTGCCAGCAGGGACACTAACCGGAATTCACCCCTCCACTTT. Translating gives CASRDTNRNSPLHF.

This chain connects TRBV19 to TRBJ1-1; TRBD1 is a possible D gene (6 bases). Germline loops: CDR1 LNHDA, CDR2 SQIVND (reference sequence). The CDR3 is made up of 15 amino acids. Trimming took off 2 bases at V and 7 bases at J, with 17 bases between the two ends. CDR3 nucleotides: TGTGCCAGTAGTATACTCCGACAGGAGCCGAATGAAGCTTTCTTT. It specifies CASSILRQEPNEAFF.

This chain connects TRBV2 to TRBJ1-2; TRBD1 agrees at 9 bases. The junction had 3 bases not matched to a gene; V was cut back by 8 bases and J by 5 bases. This CDR3 has 12 amino acids. Germline CDR1 and CDR2: SNHLY and FYNNEI. Written as DNA, the CDR3 is TGTGCCAGCCGGGACAGGGAATATGGCTACACCTTC. Amino acids: CASRDREYGYTF.

The chain joins TRBV4-2 to TRBJ2-5; D not certain. Looked up from germline, CDR1 is LGHNA and CDR2 is YNFKEQ. Trimming stripped 0 bases from V and 5 bases from J, with 16 bases between. The CDR3 runs 16 residues. CDR3 bases: TGTGCCAGCAGCCAAGAGTTTGGTGTTCTCAGTGAGACCCAGTACTTC. Translation gives CASSQEFGVLSETQYF.

The table lists this clone with a few counts. The genes are TRBV30 and TRBJ2-7, with 13 bases aligning to TRBD2. The junction had 6 bases not matched to a gene; V was cut back by 2 bases and J by 5 bases. The germline V gene encodes CDR1 GTSNPN and CDR2 SVGIG (reference sequence). The CDR3 length is 15 residues. CDR3 residues: CAWSFGLAGVHEQYF. The CDR3 nucleotides are TGTGCCTGGAGTTTCGGACTAGCGGGAGTACACGAGCAGTACTTC.

The chain carries TRBV5-1 and TRBJ1-4, with D possibly matching TRBD1 (5 bases). Trimming took 0 bases from V and 2 from J, leaving 8 bases between them. Germline V gene sequence: CDR1 SGHRS, CDR2 YFSETQ. The CDR3 is made up of 15 amino acids. The CDR3 sequence: CASSLVEGTNEKLFF. The CDR3 DNA reads as TGCGCCAGCAGCTTGGTGGAGGGGACTAATGAAAAACTGTTTTTT.

This clone was seen just once. J is TRBJ2-5 and V is TRBV2; a weak D match, TRBD1 (5 bases). Trimming shortened V by 9 bases and J by 2 bases, and 13 bases separated the two germline ends. This CDR3 is 13 amino acids long. The germline gives CDR1 SNHLY, CDR2 FYNNEI. The CDR3 is CARQRGRQETQYF. In DNA form, the CDR3 reads TGTGCCAGACAAAGGGGCAGACAAGAGACCCAGTACTTC.

The chain recombines TRBV10-3 with TRBJ2-7, with D possibly TRBD1 on 6 matching bases. The CDR3 covers 13 residues. Germline V gene lookup returns CDR1 ENHRY and CDR2 SYGVKD. V was cut by 8 bases and J by 0 bases, with 11 bases left in between. The DNA for the CDR3 is TGTGCCATCTCAGGGGAGCACTCCTACGAGCAGTACTTC. Its protein is CAISGEHSYEQYF.